This TCR beta chain was documented in a study of T cell repertoires in cytomegalovirus infection. Study background: It was recently identified HLA-C-restricted and well-studied HLA-B-restricted CMV epitopes that the study used. It can be stated that public TCR beta signatures indicated CMV infection as well as a matching HLA type. Study-level results: HLA-C-restricted CMV-specific TCR beta clonotypes were dominant in the ex vivo response.

Trimming took 5 bases from V and 2 from J, leaving 12 bases between them. CDR1 is SEHNR and CDR2 is FQNEAQ in the germline V gene (reference sequence). The CDR3 is made up of 15 amino acids. From the reads, TCRdb called clonotypes with MiXCR, one entry per CDR3 protein. Among about half a million distinct CDR3 sequences, roughly 34% were seen once, and the ten largest hold roughly 17%. Comments on this clonotype: Its antigen is not known.

The chain recombines TRBV7-9 with TRBJ2-2; a possible D gene is TRBD2 (6 bases). The sequences come from cultured PBMCs, collected from culture after CMV antigen stimulation. This TCR derives from a human donor in good health (CMV status not recorded). Some clones in this sample may be carry-over from other donors' samples. CDR3 DNA: TGTGCCAGCAGCCCCCGGGACTCCAACACCGGGGAGCTGTTTTTT. This sequence encodes CASSPRDSNTGELFF.